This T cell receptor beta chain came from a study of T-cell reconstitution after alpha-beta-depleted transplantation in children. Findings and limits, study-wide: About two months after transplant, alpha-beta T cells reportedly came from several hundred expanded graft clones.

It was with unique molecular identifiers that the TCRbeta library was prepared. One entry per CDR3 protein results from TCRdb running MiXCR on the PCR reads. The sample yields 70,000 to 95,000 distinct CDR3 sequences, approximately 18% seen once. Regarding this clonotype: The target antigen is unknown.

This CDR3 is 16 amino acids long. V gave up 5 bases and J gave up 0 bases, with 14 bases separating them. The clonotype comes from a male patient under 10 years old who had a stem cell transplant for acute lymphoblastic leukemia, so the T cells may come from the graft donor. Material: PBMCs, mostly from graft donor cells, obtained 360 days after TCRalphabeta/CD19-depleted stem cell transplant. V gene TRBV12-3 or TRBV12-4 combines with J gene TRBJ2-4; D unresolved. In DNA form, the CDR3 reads TGTGCCAGCAGTGGCGCGCATCAAATAGCCAAAAACATTCAGTACTTC. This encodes CASSGAHQIAKNIQYF.